This T cell receptor (beta chain) was obtained from a study of T cell responses to AZD1222 COVID-19 vaccine (dated by TCRdb to the early 2020s). For the study in its entirety: TCR sequencing covered some 240 trial participants: around 210 given two doses of AZD1222 and 26 given two doses of MenACWY control vaccine. Trial participants were enrolled into age subgroups of 18-55, 56-69 and 70-plus years, which contained approximately 150, 28 and 58 TCR-sequenced participants, respectively. General conclusions and limits of the study: Only five to seven AZD1222 recipients were SARS-CoV-2 seropositive at baseline, limiting conclusions about previously exposed vaccinees. Most participants were white British and females outnumbered males, and the authors suggested that clonal diversity may have been underestimated. The whole spike protein was spanned by vaccine-associated CD4 TCRs, and dominant responses were seen in regions 160-218 and 743-854. Because no day 14 peak-response samples were available, the repertoires could be characterized only after the peak T cell response. The 56-69-year group was small, and its depth increase did not reach significance, likely because of low power. Nearly half of unique spike-specific TCRs reportedly recognized epitopes outside regions mutated in the B.1.351 and B.1.1.7 variants. After two AZD1222 doses, spike-specific TCR breadth and depth were significantly higher than at day 0 and than in MenACWY recipients.

Read against the paper, the sample's time point label means: about 28 days (+/-7) after the second vaccine dose. AZD1222 recipients given second doses at about 4 weeks or at about 12 weeks were pooled, since spike-specific TCR depth and breadth were not found to differ between the two schedules. The vaccinee samples were drawn from two UK trials, COV001 and COV002, one of which was a single-blind randomized controlled phase 2/3 trial testing AZD1222 (ChAdOx1 nCoV-19) in healthy adults. For TCRbeta chain sequencing, PBMC samples from trial participants were taken at day 0 and at day 28 after the second dose. The CDR3 regions of human TCRbeta chains were analyzed by immunosequencing. Concerning the study's data processing: Repertoire TCRs were checked for matches against a reference library of SARS-CoV-2-specific TCRs that had been generated using the MIRA antigen-specificity platform. Breadth was defined as the fraction of unique TCRs that were SARS-CoV-2-associated. Depth was defined as the fraction of total T cells that were SARS-CoV-2-associated. Each spike-specific TCR was assigned to its reactive spike region and to a CD4 or CD8 class using the MIRA data. Log10-transformed breadth and depth values were compared by one-way ANOVA with Sidak's multiple comparisons tests. The source is immuneACCESS, and TCRdb retained only in-frame sequences with V and J called. Part of the clones is not carried over; for the studies checked, unresolved V genes explain less than half of this, and the remainder is unexplained. The V and J calls and clone size are taken from that table; D and trimming were inferred from the DNA. For this sample there are around 130,000 clones; approximately 92% appear just once. Clones ranked in the top ten supply roughly 1% of the sample.

The CDR3 sequence holds 15 residues, the cysteine and phenylalanine included. Of the read, only the CDR3 DNA is kept; its 45 bases are in frame from base 1. CDR1 SGHTA and CDR2 FQGNSA were looked up in the germline V gene. Compared with germline, V lacks 1 base and J lacks 6 bases; bases without a gene match: 7. Regarding this clone: Its antigen is still unknown. Nothing much larger sits one base from this clone, and base qualities are not available.

This TCR came from an adult who received the AZD1222 COVID-19 vaccine. This specimen consisted of peripheral blood, obtained 28 days after the second AZD1222 dose. The chain employs TRBV7-2 and TRBJ2-3, with TRBD2 matching 7 junction bases. The DNA sequence follows: TGTGCCAGCAGCTTAGGTGGGGAGGGGTGGGATACGCAGTATTTT. This translates into CASSLGGEGWDTQYF.